The next 29 T cell receptor beta chains were all read from a single sample in a study of T cell responses to AZD1222 COVID-19 vaccine. Measured with immunoSEQ multiplex PCR; TCRdb has only the in-frame clones, and not every one. The data hold about 150,000 clones, with approximately 90% observed a single time. Sample: peripheral blood, taken on day 0 of AZD1222 vaccination. The receptors derive from an adult in good health.

The chain is built from TRBV6-6 and TRBJ1-3; 8 bases are a match to TRBD1. The CDR3 runs 17 residues. CDR1 and CDR2 (germline): MNHNY, SVGAGI (reference sequence). Trimming took 5 bases from V and 0 from J; bases not matched to a gene: 9. CDR3 coding DNA: TGTGCCAGCAGTCCCGTAGGACAGGGCGGCTCTGGAAACACCATATATTTT. The encoded protein is CASSPVGQGGSGNTIYF.

The chain has TRBV9 and TRBJ1-2; TRBD1 matches at 7 bases. Germline V gene data show CDR1 as SGDLS and CDR2 as YYNGEE. The CDR3 spans 15 residues. The J segment lost 3 bases and the V segment lost 3 bases, leaving 8 bases of the junction unmatched. Here the CDR3 reads CASSAQGRLDYGYTF. Here the CDR3 DNA reads TGTGCCAGCAGCGCACAGGGGCGTTTGGACTATGGCTACACCTTC.

The chain has TRBV7-9 and TRBJ2-3; 10 bases are a match to TRBD1. The V gene end was trimmed by 8 bases and the J gene end by 0 bases; junction bases not matched to a gene: 5. CDR3 size: 15 residues. CDR1 SEHNR and CDR2 FQNEAQ come from the germline V gene (reference sequence). The CDR3 region has the DNA TGTGCCAGCGGAACGGGACAGGGGAGCACAGATACGCAGTATTTT. It yields the protein CASGTGQGSTDTQYF.

The rearrangement joins TRBV5-6 to TRBJ2-1, with TRBD2 matching over 9 bases. V dropped 2 bases and J dropped 9; count of bases not matched to a gene: 6. Germline loops: CDR1 SGHDT, CDR2 YYEEEE. CDR3 size: 14 residues. Here the CDR3 DNA reads TGTGCCAGCAGCTTCGGCGGGGGGGCCATTGAGCAGTTCTTC. Protein: CASSFGGGAIEQFF.

The rearrangement uses TRBV7-9 and TRBJ2-7; 8 nucleotides match TRBD2. The germline gives CDR1 SEHNR, CDR2 FQNEAQ (reference sequence). This CDR3 spans 15 amino acids. V lost 0 bases, J lost 5 bases, and 6 bases stayed unmatched. The CDR3, as DNA: TGTGCCAGCAGCTTAGCCTCGGGGGGGCTGAACGAGCAGTACTTC. Translated: CASSLASGGLNEQYF.

This clone came up once. The same CDR3 can be traced to other DNA sequences in this sample. V gene TRBV6-2 or TRBV6-3 combines with J gene TRBJ1-3; the D gene is possibly TRBD1 (5 bases). V lost 2 bases and J lost 0, with 5 bases in between. The CDR3 consists of 14 residues. Per germline, CDR1 MNHEY and CDR2 SVGEGT. The CDR3 sequence is CASSYGTSGNTIYF. CDR3 in DNA: TGTGCCAGCAGTTACGGGACCTCTGGAAACACCATATATTTT.

The V call is TRBV2, the J call TRBJ2-1; D assignment may be TRBD1 or TRBD2 (5 bases each). The V and J ends lost 2 bases and 2 bases respectively, with 10 bases between them. Per the germline V gene, CDR1 is SNHLY and CDR2 is FYNNEI. The CDR3 extends over 15 amino acids. This CDR3 reads CASSEMGTTYNEQFF. The DNA of the CDR3 is TGTGCCAGCAGTGAAATGGGGACCACCTACAATGAGCAGTTCTTC.

V is TRBV5-1 and J is TRBJ1-1, with D perhaps matching TRBD1 (6 bases). The ends were cut back, 4 bases at V and 5 bases at J, with 15 bases in the middle. The germline CDR1 and CDR2 sequences are SGHRS and YFSETQ. The CDR3 runs to 14 residues. In nucleotides, the CDR3 is TGCGCCAGCAGCCTAGGGGGAGGAGGGACTGAAGCTTTCTTT. Its translation is CASSLGGGGTEAFF.

The genes are TRBV5-1 and TRBJ1-1; a possible D gene is TRBD1 (6 bases). Germline assignment: CDR1 SGHRS and CDR2 YFSETQ. Trimming took 1 base from V and 4 from J, leaving 17 bases between them. The CDR3 spans 16 residues. CDR3 sequence: CASSLLGGLSGTEAFF. The CDR3 coding sequence is TGCGCCAGCAGCTTGTTGGGGGGCCTTTCGGGCACTGAAGCTTTCTTT.

This chain joins TRBV6-4 and TRBJ2-7; D is unresolved. Trimming took 4 bases from V and 6 from J, leaving 16 bases between them. This CDR3 comprises 14 residues. The V gene's germline CDR1 is MRHNA and CDR2 SNTAGT. The CDR3 loop is CASSALPGLGEQYF. CDR3 DNA sequence: TGTGCCAGCAGTGCCCTCCCCGGCCTAGGCGAGCAGTACTTC.

The chain couples TRBV9 to TRBJ2-5, with TRBD1 matching 7 bases. The germline V gene encodes CDR1 SGDLS and CDR2 YYNGEE. J was trimmed by 4 bases and V by 2 bases; bases with no gene match: 8. The CDR3 runs to 15 residues. The CDR3 DNA sequence: TGTGCCAGCAGCGTCGGGGCCCACAGGGGAGAGACCCAGTACTTC. This translates into CASSVGAHRGETQYF. Variable domain in full (rest from reference TRBV9 and TRBJ2-5): DSGVTQTPKHLITATGQRVTLRCSPRSGDLSVYWYQQSLDQGLQFLIQYYNGEERAKGNILERFSAQQFPDLHSELNLSSLELGDSALYFCASSVGAHRGETQYFGPGTRLLVL.

This chain links TRBV5-1 with TRBJ2-3; TRBD1 agrees at 9 bases. The CDR3 extends over 14 amino acids. Germline V lookup: CDR1 SGHRS, CDR2 YFSETQ. The V gene end was trimmed by 4 bases and the J gene end by 0 bases; junction bases not matched to a gene: 0. The CDR3 DNA is TGCGCCAGCAGCGGACAGGGGAGCACAGATACGCAGTATTTT. Amino acid sequence: CASSGQGSTDTQYF.

This clone was observed once. The J gene is TRBJ1-1, the V gene TRBV2; D is undetermined. CDR3 size: 13 residues. From germline, CDR1 is SNHLY and CDR2 FYNNEI. Trimming took 5 bases from V and 1 from J, leaving 8 bases between them. CDR3 coding DNA: TGTGCCAGCAGTCTTGGGGAGAACACTGAAGCTTTCTTT. This sequence encodes CASSLGENTEAFF.

The chain carries TRBV2 and TRBJ1-5, with D perhaps TRBD1 (5 bases). The CDR3 consists of 14 residues. V gave up 4 bases and J gave up 3 bases, with 10 bases separating them. Per the germline V gene, CDR1 is SNHLY and CDR2 is FYNNEI. CDR3 in DNA: TGTGCCAGCAGTGCCCAGGGATTCAATCAGCCCCAGCATTTT. It specifies CASSAQGFNQPQHF.

The chain combines TRBV7-2 with TRBJ1-5, with D possibly matching TRBD1 (5 bases). CDR3 length: 12 amino acids. Between the trimmed V and J ends, which lost 3 bases and 9 bases, there was a span of 9 bases. The germline V gene has CDR1 SGHTA and CDR2 FQGNSA. This CDR3 reads CASSFPGVPQHF. CDR3 in DNA: TGTGCCAGCAGCTTTCCGGGGGTGCCCCAGCATTTT.

The chain couples TRBV5-1 to TRBJ2-2, with unresolved D. Germline V gene data show CDR1 as SGHRS and CDR2 as YFSETQ. This CDR3 is 14 amino acids long. Between the trimmed V and J ends, which lost 1 base and 1 base, there was a span of 5 bases. CDR3 in DNA: TGCGCCAGCAGCTTGATACAGAACACCGGGGAGCTGTTTTTT. Protein sequence: CASSLIQNTGELFF.

The rearrangement links TRBV12-3 or TRBV12-4 to TRBJ1-2; perhaps TRBD1 as D (5 bases). The CDR3 loop spans 12 amino acids. V lost 6 bases and J 7 bases, leaving 12 bases between the germline ends. CDR3 residues: CASSSDSTGYTF. DNA for the CDR3: TGTGCCAGCAGCTCCGACAGTACTGGCTACACCTTC.

The chain combines TRBV3-1 (or the pseudogene TRBV3-2) with TRBJ1-3; D is possibly TRBD1 (5 bases). CDR3 size: 14 residues. The V gene lost 8 bases and the J gene lost 2 bases, with 13 bases spanning the gap. The germline gives CDR1 LGHDT, CDR2 YNNKEL (reference sequence). The chain's CDR3 is CASRDSDPGNTIYF. In DNA, the CDR3 is TGTGCCAGCCGGGACTCCGACCCTGGAAACACCATATATTTT.

The V gene is TRBV6-2 or TRBV6-3, the J gene TRBJ1-2; D is unclear. CDR3 length: 17 residues. CDR1 and CDR2 from the germline V gene are MNHEY and SVGEGT. With 0 bases removed from V and 4 bases from J, the gap between germline ends came to 18 bases. The CDR3 loop reads CASSYSGPGRPIYGYTF. The CDR3 bases are TGTGCCAGCAGTTACTCGGGCCCGGGCAGGCCCATCTATGGCTACACCTTC.

The chain couples TRBV28 to TRBJ1-5; D not certain. CDR1 and CDR2 from the germline V gene are MDHEN and SYDVKM. The length of the CDR3 is 13 residues. The V end lost 5 bases, the J end lost 6 bases, and 11 bases lay between the germline ends. CDR3 amino acids: CASSSLPGQPQHF. For the CDR3, the DNA is TGTGCCAGCAGTAGCCTACCCGGTCAGCCCCAGCATTTT.

The rearrangement links TRBV2 to TRBJ2-7; no clear D gene. Trimming pared 5 bases from V and 0 bases from J, leaving 11 bases between. The CDR3 sequence is 14 residues long. The V gene's germline CDR1 is SNHLY and CDR2 FYNNEI. In DNA, the CDR3 is TGTGCCAGCAGTAAAGAGCCCGGCTCCTACGAGCAGTACTTC. It codes for CASSKEPGSYEQYF. The full variable domain, completed using reference TRBV2 and TRBJ2-7, is EPEVTQTPSHQVTQMGQEVILRCVPISNHLYFYWYRQILGQKVEFLVSFYNNEISEKSEIFDDQFSVERPDGSNFTLKIRSTKLEDSAMYFCASSKEPGSYEQYFGPGTRLTVT.

The chain is built from TRBV3-1 (or the pseudogene TRBV3-2) and TRBJ1-5, with D perhaps TRBD1 (5 bases). Germline V gene lookup returns CDR1 LGHDT and CDR2 YNNKEL (reference sequence). The CDR3 sequence is 15 residues long. V was cut by 0 bases and J by 4 bases, with 10 bases left in between. CDR3 DNA: TGTGCCAGCAGCCAAGATTCGGGGCAAAATCAGCCCCAGCATTTT. Its protein is CASSQDSGQNQPQHF.

The V call is TRBV7-2, the J call TRBJ1-5; tentatively, D is TRBD1 (6 bases). The germline V gene has CDR1 SGHTA and CDR2 FQGNSA. The CDR3 spans 17 residues. The V end was cut by 1 base, the J end by 3 bases, with 16 bases between. CDR3 in amino acids: CASSLGGFGQHNQPQHF. The CDR3 nucleotides are TGTGCCAGCAGCTTAGGGGGCTTTGGACAGCACAATCAGCCCCAGCATTTT.

The chain has TRBV29-1 and TRBJ2-2; 9 nucleotides align to TRBD1. CDR3 length: 13 residues. V lost 7 bases to trimming and J lost 7 bases; unmatched junction nucleotides: 7. CDR1 is SQVTM and CDR2 is ANQGSEA in the germline V gene. The CDR3 coding sequence is TGCAGCGCTTTGACAGGGGGTGTCGGGGAGCTGTTTTTT. It specifies CSALTGGVGELFF.

The V and J genes are TRBV4-2 and TRBJ1-2, with TRBD1 identical over 9 bases. After removal of 1 base from V and 3 bases from J, the junction contained 3 bases not matched to a gene. Germline V CDR1 and CDR2: LGHNA, YNFKEQ. CDR3 length equals 15 residues. In DNA, the CDR3 is TGTGCCAGCAGCCAAGGGGGACAGGGCGACTATGGCTACACCTTC. Its protein is CASSQGGQGDYGYTF.

The V and J genes are TRBV4-3 and TRBJ2-4, with TRBD2 matching over 8 bases. The CDR3 is 17 residues long. Germline V gene lookup returns CDR1 LGHNA and CDR2 YSLEER. The V gene end was trimmed by 0 bases and the J gene end by 0 bases; junction bases not matched to a gene: 4. The CDR3 here is CASSQEGGGIAKNIQYF. CDR3 coding DNA: TGCGCCAGCAGCCAAGAGGGCGGGGGGATAGCCAAAAACATTCAGTACTTC.

V is TRBV14 and J is TRBJ1-1; D remains ambiguous. The CDR3 length is 14 residues. CDR1 SGHDN and CDR2 FVKESK come from the germline V gene. Trimming left V 0 bases short and J 3 bases short, with 8 bases between. The DNA for the CDR3 is TGTGCCAGCAGCCAAGAGCGGCAGCACACTGAAGCTTTCTTT. The encoded protein is CASSQERQHTEAFF. Variable domain in full (rest from reference TRBV14 and TRBJ1-1): EAGVTQFPSHSVIEKGQTVTLRCDPISGHDNLYWYRRVMGKEIKFLLHFVKESKQDESGMPNNRFLAERTGGTYSTLKVQPAELEDSGVYFCASSQERQHTEAFFGQGTRLTVV.

This clone was detected once. The chain recombines TRBV11-3 with TRBJ2-1, with 10 bases matching TRBD2. The CDR3 is 15 residues long. Germline V gene data show CDR1 as SGHNT and CDR2 as YENEEA. Losses at the gene ends were 5 bases for V and 3 bases for J; bases not matched to a gene: 4. CDR3 coding DNA: TGTGCCAGCAGCCCTAGGACTAGCGGCTACAATGAGCAGTTCTTC. Amino acids: CASSPRTSGYNEQFF.

This clone was detected a few times. The CDR3 bases are TGTGCCAGCAGCTTGGAGTTCAGGGGAGAAGAAAAACTGTTTTTT. As protein: CASSLEFRGEEKLFF. V is TRBV5-8 and J is TRBJ1-4; the D gene is possibly TRBD1 (6 bases). Germline V gene sequence: CDR1 SGHTS, CDR2 YDEGEE. The CDR3 extends over 15 amino acids. V gave up 0 bases and J gave up 8 bases, with 14 bases separating them.